This entry describes one TCR beta chain. The antigen remains undetermined. The CDR3 extends over 13 amino acids. Trimming pared 1 base from V and 7 bases from J, leaving 7 bases between. Germline V CDR1 and CDR2: SGHTA, FQGNSA. Generated by immunoSEQ multiplex PCR, the TCRdb table keeps only in-frame clones and is missing some. The sample has about 140,000 clones; almost 90% are singletons. The sample comes from a study of T cell responses to AZD1222 COVID-19 vaccine. Study results and limitations: Baseline seropositivity characterized only a handful of AZD1222 recipients. Within unmutated variant regions lay the reported targets of nearly half of spike-specific TCRs. Donors were chiefly white British, with a greater number of females, and clonal diversity was perhaps underestimated.

This sequence joins TRBV7-2 and TRBJ2-2, with D uncertain. The TCR was taken from an adult in good health. The specimen was peripheral blood, collected on day 0 of AZD1222 vaccination. The CDR3 loop reads CASSLVRSGELFF. The CDR3, as DNA: TGTGCCAGCAGCTTAGTTAGGAGCGGGGAGCTGTTTTTT.